This TCR beta chain emerged from a study of blood T cells in healthy people across ages. This clonotype was observed a few times. For the second PCR, which ran for 7 to 11 cycles, a sample-barcoded 5' primer and a J-beta primer mix were used. TCRdb re-called the 5' RACE reads through MiXCR, storing one row per CDR3 protein. The sample carries roughly 570,000 distinct CDR3 sequences, about 25% recorded once. V lost 4 bases and J 0 bases, leaving 25 bases between the germline ends. This CDR3 is 19 amino acids long. Germline loops: CDR1 MGHRA, CDR2 YSYEKL. The TCR originated in a woman in her 70s in good health. This chain links TRBV4-1 with TRBJ2-7; D is perhaps TRBD1 (6 bases). Material for sequencing was blood. The CDR3: CASSPLVIQGTVSSYEQYF. CDR3 nucleotides: TGCGCCAGCAGCCCACTGGTCATCCAGGGGACCGTTAGCTCCTACGAGCAGTACTTC.